This T cell receptor beta chain was documented in a study of blood T cell repertoires in COVID-19. Background on the study: COVID-19 samples collected from the United States, Italy and Spain covered acute and convalescent phases. T cells, B-cell-depleted T cells, or PBMCs provided the cDNA or gDNA that served as material.

The CDR3 consists of 16 residues. V lost 3 bases to trimming and J lost 7 bases; unmatched junction nucleotides: 9. The germline V gene encodes CDR1 LNHDA and CDR2 SQIVND (reference sequence). Repertoires were generated with immunoSEQ multiplex PCR, while TCRdb's copy carries only in-frame clones and drops some. The data hold under 150,000 clones, with approximately 81% observed a single time. Sequenced material: peripheral blood. The rearrangement links TRBV19 to TRBJ2-1; 10 bases match TRBD2. The sequence derives from a human donor in a cohort sampled during active COVID-19. CDR3: CASSISGTSVRNEQFF. The CDR3 coding sequence is TGTGCCAGTAGTATCTCCGGGACTAGCGTGCGGAATGAGCAGTTCTTC.